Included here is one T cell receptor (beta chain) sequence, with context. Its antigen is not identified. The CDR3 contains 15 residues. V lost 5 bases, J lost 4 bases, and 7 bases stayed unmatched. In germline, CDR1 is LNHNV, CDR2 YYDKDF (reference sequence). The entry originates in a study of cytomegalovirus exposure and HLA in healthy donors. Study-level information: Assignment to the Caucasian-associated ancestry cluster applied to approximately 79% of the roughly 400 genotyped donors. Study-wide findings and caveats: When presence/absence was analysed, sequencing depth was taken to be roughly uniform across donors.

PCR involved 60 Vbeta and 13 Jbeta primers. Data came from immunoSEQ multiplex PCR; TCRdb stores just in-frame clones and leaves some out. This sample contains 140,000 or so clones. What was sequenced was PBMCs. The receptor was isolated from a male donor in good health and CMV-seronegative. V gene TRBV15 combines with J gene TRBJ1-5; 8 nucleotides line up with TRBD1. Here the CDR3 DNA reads TGTGCCACCAGCCTTGGACAGGGCTTAAATCAGCCCCAGCATTTT. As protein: CATSLGQGLNQPQHF.